The present T cell receptor (beta chain) was sequenced within a study of control samples from healthy donors and cancer patients. Repertoires were generated with immunoSEQ multiplex PCR, while TCRdb's copy carries only in-frame clones and drops some. Of 150,000 to 200,000 clones listed, around 94% are singletons. The V and J ends lost 4 bases and 14 bases, in that order; junction bases with no gene match: 10. CDR3 size: 12 residues. Germline V gene sequence: CDR1 SNHLY, CDR2 FYNNEI. This chain uses TRBV2 with TRBJ1-2, with 7 bases matching TRBD1. Sequencing was performed on blood. The TCR was taken from a woman between 18 and 30 years old in good health. The CDR3 nucleotides read TGTGCCAGCAGTGGACTACAGGGGCGGTGGACCTTC. The encoded protein is CASSGLQGRWTF.